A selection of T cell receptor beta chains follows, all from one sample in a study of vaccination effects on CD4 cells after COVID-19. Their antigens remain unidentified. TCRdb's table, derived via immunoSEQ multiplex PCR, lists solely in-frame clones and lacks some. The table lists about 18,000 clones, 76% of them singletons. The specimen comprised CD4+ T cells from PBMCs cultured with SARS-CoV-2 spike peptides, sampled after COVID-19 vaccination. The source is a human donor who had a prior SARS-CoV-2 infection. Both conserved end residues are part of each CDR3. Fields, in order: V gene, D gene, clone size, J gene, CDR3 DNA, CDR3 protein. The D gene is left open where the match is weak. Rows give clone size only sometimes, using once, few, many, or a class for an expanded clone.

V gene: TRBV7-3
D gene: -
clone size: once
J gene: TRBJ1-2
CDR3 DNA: TGTGCCAGCAGCTATGGGTCCGTTAGCTATGGCTACACCTTC
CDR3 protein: CASSYGSVSYGYTF

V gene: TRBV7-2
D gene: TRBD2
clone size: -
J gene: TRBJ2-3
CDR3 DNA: TGTGCCAGCAGCTTATTTGGCGGGAGTTCTACAGATACGCAGTATTTT
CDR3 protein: CASSLFGGSSTDTQYF

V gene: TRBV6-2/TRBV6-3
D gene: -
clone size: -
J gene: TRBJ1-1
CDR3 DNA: TGTGCCAGCAGTTATGCAGGGCTGGCTGAAGCTTTCTTT
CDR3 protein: CASSYAGLAEAFF

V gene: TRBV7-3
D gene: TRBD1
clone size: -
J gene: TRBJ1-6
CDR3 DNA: TGTGCCAGCAGCTTGGGGACAGTAAATTCACCCCTCCACTTT
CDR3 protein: CASSLGTVNSPLHF

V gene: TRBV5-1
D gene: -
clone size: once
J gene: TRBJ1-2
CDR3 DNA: TGCGCCAGCAGCGAGGGATTTGACTATGGCTACACCTTC
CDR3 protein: CASSEGFDYGYTF

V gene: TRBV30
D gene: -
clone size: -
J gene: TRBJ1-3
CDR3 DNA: TGTGCCTGGAGTGTGTCAGGGAGAAACACCATATATTTT
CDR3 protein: CAWSVSGRNTIYF

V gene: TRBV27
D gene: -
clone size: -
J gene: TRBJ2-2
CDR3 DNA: TGTGCCAGCAGTTTACGCGACGGGTCCGGGGAGCTGTTTTTT
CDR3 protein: CASSLRDGSGELFF

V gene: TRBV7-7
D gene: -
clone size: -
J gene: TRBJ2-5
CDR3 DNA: TGTGCTAGCAGCCCCGGCGTAGGGAAAGAGACCCAGTACTTC
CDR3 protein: CASSPGVGKETQYF

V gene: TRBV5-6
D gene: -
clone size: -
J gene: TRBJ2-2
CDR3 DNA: TGTGCCAGCAGCTTCGACCTCAACACCGGGGAGCTGTTTTTT
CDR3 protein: CASSFDLNTGELFF

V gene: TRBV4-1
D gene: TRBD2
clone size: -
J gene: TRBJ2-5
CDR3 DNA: TGCGCCAGCAGCCAAGGGTTGGCGGGGGGGATAGGTGAGACCCAGTACTTC
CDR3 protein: CASSQGLAGGIGETQYF

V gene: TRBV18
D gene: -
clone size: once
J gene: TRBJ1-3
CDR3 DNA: TGTGCCAGCTCACCTGAAACAGGGCGCTCTGGAAACACCATATATTTT
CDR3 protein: CASSPETGRSGNTIYF

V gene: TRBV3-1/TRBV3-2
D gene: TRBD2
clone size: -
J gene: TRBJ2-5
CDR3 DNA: TGTGCCAGCAGCCAAGGGCGCCTGACTAGCGGGGAAGAGACCCAGTACTTC
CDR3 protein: CASSQGRLTSGEETQYF

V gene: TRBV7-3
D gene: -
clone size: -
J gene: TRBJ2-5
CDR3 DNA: TGTGCCAGCAGCCCACTGGGGAATACGCCCCAAGAGACCCAGTACTTC
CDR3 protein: CASSPLGNTPQETQYF

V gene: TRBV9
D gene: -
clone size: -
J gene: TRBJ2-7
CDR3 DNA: TGTGCCAGCAGCGTGCGCGGGGACCTCTACGAGCAGTACTTC
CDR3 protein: CASSVRGDLYEQYF

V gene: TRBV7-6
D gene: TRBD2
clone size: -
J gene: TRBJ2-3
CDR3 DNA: TGTGCCAGCAGTCTAACCCCACCGGGACTAGCGGGCACAGATACGCAGTATTTT
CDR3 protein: CASSLTPPGLAGTDTQYF

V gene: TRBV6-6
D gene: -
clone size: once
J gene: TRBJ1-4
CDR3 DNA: TGTGCCAGCAAAGGCGGGAATGAAAAACTGTTTTTT
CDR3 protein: CASKGGNEKLFF